This T cell receptor beta chain originates from a study of PD-1 blockade in classical Hodgkin lymphoma. Relapses following autologous stem cell transplantation were seen in all patients, with brentuximab vedotin exposure varying. The ends lost 3 bases at V and 8 bases at J; junction bases unmatched: 5. This CDR3 is 13 amino acids long. Germline V gene data show CDR1 as ENHRY and CDR2 as SYGVKD. As to this clone: Its antigen is still unknown.

Findings and limits, study-wide: Complete responders' diversity at baseline resembled that of newly diagnosed patients. Baseline TCR diversity was reportedly lower in newly diagnosed patients than in healthy donors. It was reported as lower still in relapsed/refractory patients.

Produced via immunoSEQ multiplex PCR; TCRdb's table is partial and in-frame only. This table holds about 62,000 clones, 88% found once. J is TRBJ1-2 and V is TRBV10-3, with 8 nucleotides matching TRBD1. This receptor was taken from a human donor with classical Hodgkin lymphoma. The input for sequencing was peripheral blood mononuclear cells (PBMCs), taken at baseline. The DNA for the CDR3 is TGTGCCATCAGTGACCAGGGGGCGGAAGGCTACACCTTC. Its protein product is CAISDQGAEGYTF.